The 23 T cell receptor beta chains listed next were all sequenced from one sample in a study of cytomegalovirus exposure and HLA in healthy donors. Primers: 60 Vbeta forward and 13 Jbeta reverse. Sequenced by immunoSEQ multiplex PCR; TCRdb stores in-frame clones only, minus some. The repertoire holds 95,000 to 100,000 clones, with approximately 80% as singletons. Sequencing was done on a sample of PBMCs. The receptors were sampled from a man in his forties in good health and CMV-seronegative.

The V gene is TRBV15, the J gene TRBJ2-7; the match to TRBD2 covers 7 bases. Germline V gene lookup returns CDR1 LNHNV and CDR2 YYDKDF (reference sequence). CDR3 size: 15 residues. V lost 2 bases and J lost 2; bases outside the gene matches: 6. The CDR3 loop is CATSRLSGATYEQYF. CDR3 DNA sequence: TGTGCCACCAGCAGACTAAGCGGGGCGACCTACGAGCAGTACTTC.

The chain joins TRBV30 to TRBJ1-6; no firm D call. V shed 3 bases and J shed 11 bases, with 14 bases lying between them. CDR3 length equals 13 residues. Looked up from germline, CDR1 is GTSNPN and CDR2 is SVGIG (reference sequence). CDR3 sequence: CAWRAEVSAPLHF. CDR3 DNA sequence: TGTGCCTGGAGGGCGGAAGTTTCGGCACCCCTCCACTTT.

This clone showed up just once. J is TRBJ1-2 and V is TRBV28, with 9 bases lining up with TRBD1. The trim removed 3 bases at V and 7 bases at J, leaving 6 bases unmatched. The CDR3 covers 14 residues. The germline V gene has CDR1 MDHEN and CDR2 SYDVKM. In DNA form, the CDR3 reads TGTGCCAGCAGTTTCGCGGACAGGGGAGCTGGCTACACCTTC. Translated, it gives CASSFADRGAGYTF.

J is TRBJ2-7 and V is TRBV9, with D perhaps TRBD2 (6 bases). The V end lost 0 bases, the J end lost 3 bases, and 10 bases lay between the germline ends. Germline values: CDR1 SGDLS, CDR2 YYNGEE. The CDR3 extends over 14 amino acids. This chain's CDR3 is CASSVAFSGYEQYF. The CDR3 nucleotides read TGTGCCAGCAGCGTAGCTTTTAGCGGCTACGAGCAGTACTTC.

This chain joins TRBV7-9 and TRBJ2-1, with D uncertain. Germline assignment: CDR1 SEHNR and CDR2 FQNEAQ (reference sequence). The length of the CDR3 is 16 residues. V was pared by 0 bases and J by 0 bases, with 9 bases between. The CDR3 loop reads CASSLATATSYNEQFF. CDR3 in DNA: TGTGCCAGCAGCTTAGCTACAGCCACCTCCTACAATGAGCAGTTCTTC. The full variable domain, its missing parts supplied by reference TRBV7-9 and TRBJ2-1, is DTGVSQNPRHKITKRGQNVTFRCDPISEHNRLYWYRQTLGQGPEFLTYFQNEAQLEKSRLLSDRFSAERPKGSFSTLEIQRTEQGDSAMYLCASSLATATSYNEQFFGPGTRLTVL.

The rearrangement uses TRBV5-4 and TRBJ2-3; D is unresolved. Germline values: CDR1 SGHNT, CDR2 YYREEE (reference sequence). The CDR3 extends over 13 amino acids. V was trimmed by 0 bases and J by 2 bases, leaving 4 bases between them. The CDR3 is CASSLDSTDTQYF. DNA of the CDR3: TGTGCCAGCAGCTTGGACTCCACAGATACGCAGTATTTT.

CDR3 in amino acids: CASSQERLAGGQDTQYF. CDR3 sequence (DNA): TGCGCCAGCAGCCAAGAACGACTAGCGGGGGGGCAAGATACGCAGTATTTT. The chain couples TRBV4-1 to TRBJ2-3, with 14 nucleotides matching TRBD2. The CDR3 consists of 17 residues. Germline CDR1 is MGHRA and CDR2 is YSYEKL. V dropped 0 bases and J dropped 5; count of bases not matched to a gene: 4.

A few counts support this clone. The chain carries TRBV28 and TRBJ1-4; tentatively, D is TRBD1 (5 bases). Trimming took off 5 bases at V and 8 bases at J, with 18 bases between the two ends. This CDR3 has 15 residues. Germline-derived CDR1 and CDR2 are MDHEN and SYDVKM. The CDR3 is CASSRRDPSREKLFF. The CDR3 nucleotides read TGTGCCAGCAGTCGGAGGGACCCCTCACGCGAAAAACTGTTTTTT.

V and J are TRBV28 and TRBJ1-1; possible D gene TRBD1, 5 bases. V was clipped by 6 bases and J by 1 base, with 9 bases between them. This CDR3 has 13 residues. Germline V gene sequence: CDR1 MDHEN, CDR2 SYDVKM. Here the CDR3 reads CASRPTENTEAFF. The CDR3 DNA follows: TGTGCCAGCAGACCGACAGAGAACACTGAAGCTTTCTTT.

The chain is built from TRBV7-2 and TRBJ1-1; D possibly corresponds to TRBD1 (5 bases). The CDR3 runs 15 residues. Trimming shortened V by 2 bases and J by 2 bases, and 12 bases separated the two germline ends. The germline V gene has CDR1 SGHTA and CDR2 FQGNSA. CDR3 nucleotides: TGTGCCAGCAGCTTACTCGACAGAATTAACACTGAAGCTTTCTTT. It translates to CASSLLDRINTEAFF. The variable domain in full, with the rest retrieved from reference TRBV7-2 and TRBJ1-1, is GAGVSQSPSNKVTEKGKDVELRCDPISGHTALYWYRQSLGQGLEFLIYFQGNSAPDKSGLPSDRFSAERTGGSVSTLTIQRTQQEDSAVYLCASSLLDRINTEAFFGQGTRLTVV.

The genes are TRBV11-2 and TRBJ2-3; 10 bases are shared with TRBD2. This CDR3 has 14 residues. V gave up 6 bases and J gave up 2 bases; unmatched junction bases: 2. Germline lookup yields CDR1 SGHAT and CDR2 FQNNGV. Here the CDR3 reads CASRAGGDTDTQYF. CDR3 coding DNA: TGTGCCAGCAGAGCGGGGGGGGACACAGATACGCAGTATTTT.

V is TRBV29-1 and J is TRBJ2-1; 8 nucleotides line up with TRBD1. Germline CDR1 SQVTM, CDR2 ANQGSEA. V lost 4 bases, J lost 10 bases, and 6 bases stayed unmatched. This CDR3 spans 12 amino acids. CDR3 in DNA: TGCAGCGTTGGAGGACAGGGCGGGGAGCAGTTCTTC. This translates into CSVGGQGGEQFF.

This clone showed up just once. This chain joins TRBV9 and TRBJ2-7, with a weak D call TRBD1 (6 bases). V dropped 5 bases and J dropped 4 bases, with 16 bases sitting between them. CDR1 is SGDLS and CDR2 is YYNGEE in the germline V gene. The CDR3 sequence is 14 residues long. CDR3 protein: CASSRQDGLYEQYF. CDR3 sequence (DNA): TGTGCCAGCAGTCGACAGGATGGGCTATACGAGCAGTACTTC.

The chain employs TRBV25-1 and TRBJ2-3; TRBD1 aligns across 8 bases. CDR1 and CDR2 (germline): MGHDK, SYGVNS. The CDR3 contains 13 residues. J was trimmed by 6 bases and V by 6 bases; bases with no gene match: 5. The CDR3 loop reads CASRRQGMDTQYF. CDR3 nucleotide sequence: TGTGCCAGCAGAAGACAGGGGATGGATACGCAGTATTTT.

Turning to this clone: Germline and junction disagree at one end, which may indicate a read error. The chain uses TRBV7-9 and TRBJ2-7; the match to TRBD2 covers 11 bases. This CDR3 comprises 15 residues. Germline-derived CDR1 and CDR2 are SEHNR and FQNEAQ (reference sequence). The CDR3 is CASSLAGGPEYEQYF. The CDR3 DNA reads as TGTGCCAGCAGTTTAGCGGGAGGGCCGGAATACGAGCAGTACTTC.

The chain couples TRBV29-1 to TRBJ1-1; tentatively, D is TRBD1 (5 bases). The germline V and J ends were trimmed by 3 bases and 4 bases, with 6 bases remaining between them. From germline, CDR1 is SQVTM and CDR2 ANQGSEA. The CDR3 loop spans 11 amino acids. The CDR3 is CSVDGGTEAFF. CDR3 nucleotides: TGCAGCGTTGACGGGGGCACTGAAGCTTTCTTT.

The rearrangement links TRBV9 to TRBJ2-5, with 8 positions matching TRBD1. This CDR3 has 14 residues. The trim removed 0 bases at V and 6 bases at J, leaving 4 bases unmatched. Germline CDR1 reads SGDLS; CDR2 reads YYNGEE. The DNA for the CDR3 is TGTGCCAGCAGCGTAGAGGACAGGGTCAAGACCCAGTACTTC. It encodes CASSVEDRVKTQYF.

The V gene is TRBV7-2, the J gene TRBJ1-2; no reliable D call. The CDR3 length is 14 residues. Germline CDR1 reads SGHTA; CDR2 reads FQGNSA. V was pared by 2 bases and J by 7 bases, with 14 bases between. The CDR3 DNA reads as TGTGCCAGCAGCTTACAAGTTGATGTTAGTGGCTACACCTTC. Its protein is CASSLQVDVSGYTF.

This clone was counted once. The rearrangement uses TRBV5-1 and TRBJ1-3; D remains unclear. Germline lookup yields CDR1 SGHRS and CDR2 YFSETQ. The V end was cut by 0 bases, the J end by 0 bases, with 7 bases between. The CDR3 covers 15 residues. CDR3: CASSLVGDSGNTIYF. The DNA of the CDR3 is TGCGCCAGCAGCTTGGTCGGGGACTCTGGAAACACCATATATTTT. The complete variable domain, with remaining parts taken from reference TRBV5-1 and TRBJ1-3, reads KAGVTQTPRYLIKTRGQQVTLSCSPISGHRSVSWYQQTPGQGLQFLFEYFSETQRNKGNFPGRFSGRQFSNSRSEMNVSTLELGDSALYLCASSLVGDSGNTIYFGEGSWLTVV.

The chain carries TRBV6-5 and TRBJ2-3; TRBD2 aligns across 11 bases. The CDR3 runs 16 residues. Germline CDR1 and CDR2: MNHEY and SVGAGI. With V trimmed by 2 bases and J by 3 bases, 4 bases remained unmatched. The CDR3 nucleotides are TGTGCCAGCAGTTACAGGGCTAGCGGGAGGACAGATACGCAGTATTTT. Encoded protein: CASSYRASGRTDTQYF.

This chain joins TRBV6-1 and TRBJ2-7, with D perhaps matching TRBD1 (5 bases). The CDR3 contains 12 residues. Germline V lookup: CDR1 MNHNS, CDR2 SASEGT. V lost 7 bases, J lost 2 bases, and 9 bases lay in between. The CDR3 DNA reads TGTGCCAGCAACCTCAGGGCCTACGAGCAGTACTTC. Amino acids: CASNLRAYEQYF.

This chain joins TRBV6-1 and TRBJ2-1; D gene ambiguous. There are 12 residues in the CDR3. Per the germline V gene, CDR1 is MNHNS and CDR2 is SASEGT. Deletions cut 10 bases from V and 4 bases from J, with 11 bases between. The CDR3 region is CATASGYNEQFF. In nucleotides, the CDR3 is TGTGCCACCGCGTCAGGATACAATGAGCAGTTCTTC.

This chain connects TRBV11-2 to TRBJ1-4; 9 bases are a match to TRBD1. Trimming took 5 bases from V and 15 from J; bases not matched to a gene: 7. Germline CDR1 reads SGHAT; CDR2 reads FQNNGV. CDR3 length: 12 residues. CDR3 coding DNA: TGTGCCAGCAGCAACACAGGGGGCGCGTTGTTTTTT. The encoded protein is CASSNTGGALFF.